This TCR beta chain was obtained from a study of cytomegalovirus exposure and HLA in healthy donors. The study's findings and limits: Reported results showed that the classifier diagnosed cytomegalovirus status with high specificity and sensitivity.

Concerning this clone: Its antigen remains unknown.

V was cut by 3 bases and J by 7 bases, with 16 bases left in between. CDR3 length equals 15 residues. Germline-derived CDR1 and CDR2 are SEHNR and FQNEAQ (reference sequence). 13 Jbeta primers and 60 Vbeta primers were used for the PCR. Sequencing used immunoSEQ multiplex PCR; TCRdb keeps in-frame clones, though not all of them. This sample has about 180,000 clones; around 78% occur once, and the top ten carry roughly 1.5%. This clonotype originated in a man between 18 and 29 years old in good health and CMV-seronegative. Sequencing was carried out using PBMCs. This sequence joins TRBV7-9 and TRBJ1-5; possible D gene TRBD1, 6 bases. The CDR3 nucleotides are TGTGCCAGCAGCTTGGCCCGGGGGGCTGGACAGCCCCAGCATTTT. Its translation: CASSLARGAGQPQHF. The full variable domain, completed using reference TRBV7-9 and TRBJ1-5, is DTGVSQNPRHKITKRGQNVTFRCDPISEHNRLYWYRQTLGQGPEFLTYFQNEAQLEKSRLLSDRFSAERPKGSFSTLEIQRTEQGDSAMYLCASSLARGAGQPQHFGDGTRLSIL.